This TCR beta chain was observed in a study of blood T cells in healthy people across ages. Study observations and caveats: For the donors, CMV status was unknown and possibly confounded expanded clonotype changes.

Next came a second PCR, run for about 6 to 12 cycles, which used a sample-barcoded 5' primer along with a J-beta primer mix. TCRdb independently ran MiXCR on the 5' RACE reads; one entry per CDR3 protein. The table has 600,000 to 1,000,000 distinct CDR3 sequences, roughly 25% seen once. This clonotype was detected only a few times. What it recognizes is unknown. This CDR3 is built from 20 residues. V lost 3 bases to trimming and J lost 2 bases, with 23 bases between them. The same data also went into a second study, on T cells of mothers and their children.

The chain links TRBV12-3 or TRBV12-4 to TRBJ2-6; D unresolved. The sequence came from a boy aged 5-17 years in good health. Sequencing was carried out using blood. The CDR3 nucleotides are TGTGCCAGCAGTTTTAGTAGCCAGGAGTTTTTGGATACTGGGGCCAACGTCCTGACTTTC. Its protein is CASSFSSQEFLDTGANVLTF.